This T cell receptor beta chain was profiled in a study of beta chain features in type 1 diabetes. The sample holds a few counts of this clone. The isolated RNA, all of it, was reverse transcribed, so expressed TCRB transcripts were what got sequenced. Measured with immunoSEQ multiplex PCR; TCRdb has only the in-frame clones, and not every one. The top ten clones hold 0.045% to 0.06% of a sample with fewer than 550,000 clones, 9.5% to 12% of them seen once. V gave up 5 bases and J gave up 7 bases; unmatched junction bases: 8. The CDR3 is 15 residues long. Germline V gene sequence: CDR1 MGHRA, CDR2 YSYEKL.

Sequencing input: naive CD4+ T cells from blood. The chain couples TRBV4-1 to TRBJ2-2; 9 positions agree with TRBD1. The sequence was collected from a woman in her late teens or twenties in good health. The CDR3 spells CASSDRDREFGELFF. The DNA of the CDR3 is TGCGCCAGCAGCGACCGGGACAGGGAGTTCGGGGAGCTGTTTTTT.